A single sample gave rise to the 16 T cell receptor beta chains below, sequenced in a study of CD8+CD57+ T cells in acquired aplastic anemia. TCR beta VDJ combinations and CDR3 sequences were profiled from genomic DNA. TCRdb independently ran MiXCR on the reads; one entry per CDR3 protein. The sample lists fewer than 100,000 distinct CDR3 sequences; over 35% were seen once. The sequenced sample consisted of sorted CD4+, CD8+, or CD8+CD57+ T cells (not recorded which) from PBMCs. The receptors shown here come from a human donor in good health, serving as a control.

The chain joins TRBV29-1 to TRBJ2-5; D is unresolved. The length of the CDR3 is 11 residues. Germline CDR1 reads SQVTM; CDR2 reads ANQGSEA. V was shortened by 7 bases and J by 1 base, with 7 bases between the two germline ends. The CDR3 DNA reads as TGCAGCGGGACGGTCCAAGAGACCCAGTACTTC. Residues: CSGTVQETQYF. Filled out from reference TRBV29-1 and TRBJ2-5, the complete variable domain reads SAVISQKPSRDICQRGTSLTIQCQVDSQVTMMFWYRQQPGQSLTLIATANQGSEATYESGFVIDKFPISRPNLTFSTLTVSNMSPEDSSIYLCSGTVQETQYFGPGTRLLVL.

Turning to this clonotype: At one end the junction does not follow the germline gene, possibly because of a read error. J is TRBJ2-1 and V is TRBV20-1, with D unresolved. Germline-derived CDR1 and CDR2 are DFQATT and SNEGSKA (reference sequence). The CDR3 totals 9 residues. The CDR3 DNA sequence: TGCAGTGCTGCCCCCGGGTCACTCTTC. The encoded protein is CSAAPGSLF.

This clonotype has ten or more counts. The V gene is TRBV5-4, the J gene TRBJ1-1, with unresolved D. From germline, CDR1 is SGHNT and CDR2 YYREEE (reference sequence). Trimming took off 2 bases at V and 5 bases at J, with 4 bases between the two ends. This CDR3 is built from 11 residues. The CDR3, as DNA: TGTGCCAGCAGCTTCGGAACTGAAGCTTTCTTT. The encoded protein is CASSFGTEAFF. Full variable domain (outside the CDR3, taken from reference TRBV5-4 and TRBJ1-1): ETGVTQSPTHLIKTRGQQVTLRCSSQSGHNTVSWYQQALGQGPQFIFQYYREEENGRGNFPPRFSGLQFPNYSSELNVNALELDDSALYLCASSFGTEAFFGQGTRLTVV.

About this clonotype: A much larger clone is a single base away; this may be a read error. The chain carries TRBV20-1 and TRBJ2-2; D not certain. The V gene lost 1 base and the J gene lost 3 bases, with 9 bases spanning the gap. The CDR3 contains 14 residues. Germline CDR1 DFQATT, CDR2 SNEGSKA (reference sequence). This CDR3 is CSARGPSHTGELFF. CDR3 nucleotides: TGCAGTGCTAGAGGTCCAAGTCACACCGGGGAGCTGTTTTTT.

This clonotype has just a few counts. A junction boundary mismatches the germline segment, possibly from a read error. The V call is TRBV5-1, the J call TRBJ1-1; D might be TRBD1 (6 bases). The CDR3 runs to 14 residues. In germline, CDR1 is SGHRS, CDR2 YFSETQ. The CDR3 region is CASSSTGLNTEAFF. CDR3 DNA: TGTGCCAGCAGCTCCACAGGGCTGAACACTGAAGCTTTCTTT.

This clonotype has a count of ten or more. V and J are TRBV4-1 and TRBJ2-7; D remains ambiguous. The CDR3 runs to 13 residues. Deletions cut 2 bases from V and 0 bases from J, with 5 bases between. Per the germline V gene, CDR1 is MGHRA and CDR2 is YSYEKL. CDR3 DNA: TGCGCCAGCAGCCAACCCGACTCCTACGAGCAGTACTTC. Its protein is CASSQPDSYEQYF.

This clonotype was detected only once. The V and J genes are TRBV9 and TRBJ2-7, with D possibly TRBD1 on 6 matching bases. Germline V lookup: CDR1 SGDLS, CDR2 YYNGEE. This CDR3 has 14 residues. With 7 bases removed from V and 3 bases from J, the gap between germline ends came to 17 bases. The CDR3 DNA sequence: TGTGCCAGCGGGGCAGGACAGAGAGACTACGAGCAGTACTTC. This sequence encodes CASGAGQRDYEQYF.

The chain uses TRBV19 and TRBJ2-5; the D gene is possibly TRBD2 (6 bases). V dropped 2 bases and J dropped 5 bases, with 12 bases sitting between them. Germline assignment: CDR1 LNHDA and CDR2 SQIVND (reference sequence). This CDR3 comprises 14 residues. The CDR3 DNA is TGTGCCAGTAGTATAACGGGGAGCGGGGAGACCCAGTACTTC. It yields the protein CASSITGSGETQYF.

Points on this clonotype: Just one base apart from a much larger clone, this may be a read error. The chain employs TRBV12-3 or TRBV12-4 and TRBJ1-3; D remains unclear. CDR3 length: 10 residues. V lost 5 bases, J lost 8 bases, and 4 bases lay in between. The CDR3 nucleotides are TGTGCCAGCAGTCTTGACACCATATATTTT. It translates to CASSLDTIYF.

The rearrangement uses TRBV6-1 and TRBJ1-5, with D hard to call. The CDR3 spans 14 residues. The germline CDR1 and CDR2 sequences are MNHNS and SASEGT. The V and J ends lost 5 bases and 2 bases respectively, with 10 bases between them. The CDR3 DNA reads TGTGCCAGCAGTCCCGGACCGGGCAATCAGCCCCAGCATTTT. Encoded protein: CASSPGPGNQPQHF.

V is TRBV20-1 and J is TRBJ1-5; TRBD1 matches 8 bases. Germline V CDR1 and CDR2: DFQATT, SNEGSKA (reference sequence). V lost 5 bases to trimming and J lost 6 bases; unmatched junction nucleotides: 6. The CDR3 has 13 residues. The CDR3 DNA reads as TGCAGTGCTGGACAGGGACGCGGTCAGCCCCAGCATTTT. This encodes CSAGQGRGQPQHF.

CDR3 loop: CSVDELVGYTF. DNA for the CDR3: TGCAGCGTCGACGAGTTAGTCGGCTACACCTTC. The chain couples TRBV29-1 to TRBJ1-2; D not resolved. V dropped 6 bases and J dropped 8 bases, with 13 bases sitting between them. Germline V gene lookup returns CDR1 SQVTM and CDR2 ANQGSEA. This CDR3 region has 11 residues.

V gene TRBV27 combines with J gene TRBJ1-2; the match to TRBD1 covers 7 bases. CDR1 is MNHEY and CDR2 is SMNVEV in the germline V gene (reference sequence). With 4 bases clipped from V and 1 base from J, the junction kept 6 bases outside the gene matches. This CDR3 comprises 15 residues. CDR3 residues: CASSSGQNLNYGYTF. Written as DNA, the CDR3 is TGTGCCAGCAGTTCGGGACAGAACCTTAACTATGGCTACACCTTC.

The chain has TRBV10-3 and TRBJ1-2; D is unclear. The CDR3 contains 13 residues. Trimming removed 2 bases at V and 0 bases at J, with 4 bases between. Germline V gene data show CDR1 as ENHRY and CDR2 as SYGVKD. CDR3 DNA: TGTGCCATCAGTGAGGAGGCTAACTATGGCTACACCTTC. This sequence encodes CAISEEANYGYTF.

Only a few counts were recorded for this clonotype. The V call is TRBV10-3, the J call TRBJ2-1; the D is unclear. With 4 bases removed from V and 5 bases from J, the gap between germline ends came to 15 bases. There are 15 residues in the CDR3. CDR1 is ENHRY and CDR2 is SYGVKD in the germline V gene. CDR3 coding DNA: TGTGCCATCAGTGCCTACGGAACTGAGAACAATGAGCAGTTCTTC. Its protein is CAISAYGTENNEQFF.

This chain joins TRBV11-2 and TRBJ2-1; no clear D gene. The CDR3 consists of 14 residues. From germline, CDR1 is SGHAT and CDR2 FQNNGV. Trimming removed 1 base at V and 5 bases at J, with 9 bases between. CDR3 loop: CASSLAVENNEQFF. In DNA form, the CDR3 reads TGTGCCAGCAGCTTAGCGGTGGAGAACAATGAGCAGTTCTTC.